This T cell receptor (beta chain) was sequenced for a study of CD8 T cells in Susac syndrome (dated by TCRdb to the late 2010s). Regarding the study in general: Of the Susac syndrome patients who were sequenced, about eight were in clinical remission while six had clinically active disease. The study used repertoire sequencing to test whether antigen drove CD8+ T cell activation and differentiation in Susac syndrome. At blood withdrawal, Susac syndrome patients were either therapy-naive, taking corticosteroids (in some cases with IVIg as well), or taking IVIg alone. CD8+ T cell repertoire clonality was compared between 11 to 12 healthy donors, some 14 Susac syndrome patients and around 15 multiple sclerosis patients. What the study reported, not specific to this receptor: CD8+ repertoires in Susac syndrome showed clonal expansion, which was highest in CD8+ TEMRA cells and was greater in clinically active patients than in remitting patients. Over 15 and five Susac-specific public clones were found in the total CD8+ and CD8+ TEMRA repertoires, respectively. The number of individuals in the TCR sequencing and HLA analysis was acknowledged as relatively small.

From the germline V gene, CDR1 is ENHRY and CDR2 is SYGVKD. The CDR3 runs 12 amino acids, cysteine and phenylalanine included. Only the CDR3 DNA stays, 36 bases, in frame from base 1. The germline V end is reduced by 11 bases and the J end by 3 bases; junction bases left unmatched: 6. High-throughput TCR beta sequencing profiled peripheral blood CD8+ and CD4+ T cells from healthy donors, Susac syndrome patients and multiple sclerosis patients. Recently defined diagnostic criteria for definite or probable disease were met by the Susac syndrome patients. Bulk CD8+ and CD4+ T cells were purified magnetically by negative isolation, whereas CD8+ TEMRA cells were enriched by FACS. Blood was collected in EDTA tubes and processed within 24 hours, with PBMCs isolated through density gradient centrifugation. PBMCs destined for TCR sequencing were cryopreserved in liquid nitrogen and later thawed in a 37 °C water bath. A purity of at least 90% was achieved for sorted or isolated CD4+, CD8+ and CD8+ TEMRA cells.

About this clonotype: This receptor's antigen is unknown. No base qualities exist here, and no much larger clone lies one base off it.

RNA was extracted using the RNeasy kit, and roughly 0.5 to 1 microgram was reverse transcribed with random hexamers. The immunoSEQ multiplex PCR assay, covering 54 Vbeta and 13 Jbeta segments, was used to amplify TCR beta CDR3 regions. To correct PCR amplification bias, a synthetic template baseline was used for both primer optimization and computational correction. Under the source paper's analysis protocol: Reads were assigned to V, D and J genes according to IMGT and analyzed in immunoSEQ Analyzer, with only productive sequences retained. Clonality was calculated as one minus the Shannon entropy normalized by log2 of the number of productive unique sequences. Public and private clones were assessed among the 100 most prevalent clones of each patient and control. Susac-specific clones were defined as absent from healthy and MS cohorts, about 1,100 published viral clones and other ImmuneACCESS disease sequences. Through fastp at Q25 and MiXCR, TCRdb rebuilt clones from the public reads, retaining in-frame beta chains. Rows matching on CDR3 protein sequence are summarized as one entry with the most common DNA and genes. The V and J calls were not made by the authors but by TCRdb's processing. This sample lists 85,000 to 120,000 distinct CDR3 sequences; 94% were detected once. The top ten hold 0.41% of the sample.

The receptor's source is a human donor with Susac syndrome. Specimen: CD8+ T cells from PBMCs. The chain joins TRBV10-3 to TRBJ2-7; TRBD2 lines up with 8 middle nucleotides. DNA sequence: TGTGCCTCCGGGGGGGGAGACTACGAGCAGTACTTC. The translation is CASGGGDYEQYF.